This T cell receptor (beta chain) was recovered during a study of regulatory T cells in long-lasting Graves disease. At the level of the study: Graves' patients, newly diagnosed, had taken antithyroid drugs under 3 months.

Arm-PCR with iRepertoire HTBI primers amplified the CDR3 regions for these TCR beta libraries. Original data processing: Detected in the samples were about 60 TRBV and about 15 TRBJ segments. Via MiXCR, TCRdb re-called the multiplex PCR reads, giving one row per CDR3 protein. The V and J calls, along with clone size, are taken from TCRdb and not from the paper's own processing. This sample has more than 450,000 distinct CDR3 sequences, with around 15% found just once. The time point denotes: newly diagnosed GD, antithyroid drugs for less than 3 months. PBMC-derived RNA was used for the TCR library. Study conclusions and caveats: Patients with persistent disease showed a bias toward TRBV28, TRBJ1-2 and TRBJ2-5.

The sample holds many counts of this clonotype. Antigen specificity is unknown. CDR1 and CDR2 from the germline V gene are SGHVS and FQNEAQ. Deletions cut 5 bases from V and 0 bases from J, with 11 bases between. CDR3 length: 15 residues. The same sample was also used in a study of T cells in Graves' hyperthyroidism and ophthalmopathy. From that report: Most clonotypes expanded in the thyroid (above 0.001) were also present in blood.

The sequencing here drew on peripheral blood mononuclear cells (PBMCs), taken at new diagnosis, from a patient treated with antithyroid drugs. The chain is built from TRBV7-8 and TRBJ2-1; D may be TRBD2 (6 bases). This sequence was found in a man in his forties with Graves disease. CDR3 residues: CASSLRGNSYNEQFF. As DNA, the CDR3 is TGTGCCAGCAGCCTTCGGGGGAACTCCTACAATGAGCAGTTCTTC.